The present T cell receptor (beta chain) was sequenced within a study of blood T cell repertoires in COVID-19. V dropped 6 bases and J dropped 7; count of bases not matched to a gene: 5. This CDR3 is 14 amino acids long. Germline V gene lookup returns CDR1 KGHSH and CDR2 LQKENI. Clones were read by immunoSEQ multiplex PCR, and TCRdb kept only the in-frame ones, dropping some. Among around 180,000 clones listed, more than 75% were seen once. The sequenced sample consisted of PBMCs or T cells enriched from blood (not recorded which). The V and J genes are TRBV18 and TRBJ1-6; 8 nucleotides line up with TRBD1. The receptor was derived from a woman in her fifties or sixties with acute COVID-19. CDR3 DNA: TGTGCCAGCTCTCCGGACAGGGTGAATTCACCCCTCCACTTT. Protein: CASSPDRVNSPLHF.